The clone carrying this TCR beta chain appeared once. Amplification used 60 Vbeta primers and 13 Jbeta primers. Profiled with immunoSEQ multiplex PCR; TCRdb holds only in-frame clones, not every one. The sample records about 140,000 clones, 70% to 85% being singletons. The data belong to a study of cytomegalovirus exposure and HLA in healthy donors. At the level of the study: HLA-typed donors were the source of tens of millions of unique TCRs held in an early data release.

This CDR3 region has 14 residues. Looked up from germline, CDR1 is SGHVS and CDR2 is FNYEAQ. J was trimmed by 5 bases and V by 3 bases; bases with no gene match: 5. The chain joins TRBV7-6 to TRBJ2-5, with TRBD1 identical over 8 bases. The source is a woman aged 35 to 49 in good health and CMV-seronegative. Sequenced sample: PBMCs. The CDR3 sequence: CASSLTGAFETQYF. The CDR3 nucleotides are TGTGCCAGCAGCTTGACAGGGGCCTTTGAGACCCAGTACTTC.